This TCR beta chain is from a study of T cell responses to AZD1222 COVID-19 vaccine. Assay: immunoSEQ multiplex PCR; the TCRdb copy retains only in-frame clones and omits some. This sample yields about 84,000 clones, of which roughly 89% are seen a single time; roughly 10% belongs to the top ten. The CDR3 has 14 residues. CDR1 is MDHEN and CDR2 is SYDVKM in the germline V gene. V is TRBV28 and J is TRBJ2-2; 7 bases line up with TRBD1. This clonotype was sampled from an adult who received the AZD1222 COVID-19 vaccine. Sequences were derived from peripheral blood, sampled 28 days after the second AZD1222 dose. CDR3 region: CACRGRGPVGELFF. The DNA for the CDR3 is TGTGCTTGCAGGGGAAGGGGGCCGGTCGGGGAGCTGTTTTTT.